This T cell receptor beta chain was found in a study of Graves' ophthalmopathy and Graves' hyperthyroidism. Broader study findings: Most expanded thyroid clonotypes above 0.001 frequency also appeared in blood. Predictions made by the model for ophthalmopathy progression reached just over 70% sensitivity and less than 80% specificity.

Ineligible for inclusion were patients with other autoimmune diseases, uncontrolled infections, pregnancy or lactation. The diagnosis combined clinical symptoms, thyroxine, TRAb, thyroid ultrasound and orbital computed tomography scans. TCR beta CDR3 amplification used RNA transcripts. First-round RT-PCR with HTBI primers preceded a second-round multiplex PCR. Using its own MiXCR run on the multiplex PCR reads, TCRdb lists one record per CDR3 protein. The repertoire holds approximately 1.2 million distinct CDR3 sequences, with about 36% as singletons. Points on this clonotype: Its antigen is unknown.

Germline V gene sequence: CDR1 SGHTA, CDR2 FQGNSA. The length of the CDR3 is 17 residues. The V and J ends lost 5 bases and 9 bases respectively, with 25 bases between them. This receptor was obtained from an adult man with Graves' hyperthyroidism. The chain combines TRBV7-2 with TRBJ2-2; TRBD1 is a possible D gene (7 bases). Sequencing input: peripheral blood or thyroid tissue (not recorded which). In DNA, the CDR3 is TGTGCCAGCAGCCGTGGCGGGACAGTGATGATTCTACGGGAGCTGTTTTTT. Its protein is CASSRGGTVMILRELFF.